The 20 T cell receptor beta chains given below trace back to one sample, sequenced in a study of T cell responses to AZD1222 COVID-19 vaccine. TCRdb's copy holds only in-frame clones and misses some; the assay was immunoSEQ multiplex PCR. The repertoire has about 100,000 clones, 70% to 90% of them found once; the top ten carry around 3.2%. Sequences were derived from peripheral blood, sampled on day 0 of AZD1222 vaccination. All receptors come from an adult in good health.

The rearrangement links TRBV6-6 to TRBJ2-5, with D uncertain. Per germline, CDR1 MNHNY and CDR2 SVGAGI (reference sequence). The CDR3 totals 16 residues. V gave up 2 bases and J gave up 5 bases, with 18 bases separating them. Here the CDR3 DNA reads TGTGCCAGCAGTTACCCCTCTGGGATTTTGGGGGAGACCCAGTACTTC. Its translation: CASSYPSGILGETQYF.

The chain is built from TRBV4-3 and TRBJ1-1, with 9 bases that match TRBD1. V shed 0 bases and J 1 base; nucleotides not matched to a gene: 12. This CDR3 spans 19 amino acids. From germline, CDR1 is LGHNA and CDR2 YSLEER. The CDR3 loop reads CASSQDPTGTGLGNTEAFF. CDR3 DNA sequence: TGCGCCAGCAGCCAAGACCCGACCGGGACAGGGTTGGGGAACACTGAAGCTTTCTTT.

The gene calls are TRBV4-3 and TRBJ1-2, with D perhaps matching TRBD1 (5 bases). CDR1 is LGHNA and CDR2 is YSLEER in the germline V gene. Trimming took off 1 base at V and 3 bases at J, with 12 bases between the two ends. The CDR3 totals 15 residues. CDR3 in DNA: TGCGCCAGCAGCCAAGTAACCCCGGGGCACTATGGCTACACCTTC. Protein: CASSQVTPGHYGYTF.

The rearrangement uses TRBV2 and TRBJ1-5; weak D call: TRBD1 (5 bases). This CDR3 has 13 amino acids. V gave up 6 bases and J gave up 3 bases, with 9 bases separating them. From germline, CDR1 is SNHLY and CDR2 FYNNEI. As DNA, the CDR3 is TGTGCCAGCAGGGGGGACCTCAATCAGCCCCAGCATTTT. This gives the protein CASRGDLNQPQHF.

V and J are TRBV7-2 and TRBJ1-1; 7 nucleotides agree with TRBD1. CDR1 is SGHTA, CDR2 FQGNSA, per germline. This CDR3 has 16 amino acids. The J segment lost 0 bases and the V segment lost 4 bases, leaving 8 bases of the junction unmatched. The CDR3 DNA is TGTGCCAGCAGCTCATGGGACAGTACTATGAACACTGAAGCTTTCTTT. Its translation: CASSSWDSTMNTEAFF.

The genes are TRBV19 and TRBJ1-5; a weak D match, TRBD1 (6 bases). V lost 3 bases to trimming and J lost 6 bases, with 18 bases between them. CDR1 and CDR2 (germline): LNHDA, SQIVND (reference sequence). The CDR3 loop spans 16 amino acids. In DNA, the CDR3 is TGTGCCAGTAGTATCGATCGCAGGGGAGGCTTTCAGCCCCAGCATTTT. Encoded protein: CASSIDRRGGFQPQHF.

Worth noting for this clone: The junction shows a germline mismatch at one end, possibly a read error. The CDR3 DNA reads as TGTGCCAGCAGCTCCGGGACAGGGGTCTTATCTGAAGCTTTCTTT. Protein: CASSSGTGVLSEAFF. The chain carries TRBV5-1 and TRBJ1-1; the match to TRBD1 covers 10 bases. The CDR3 contains 15 residues. The germline gives CDR1 SGHRS, CDR2 YFSETQ.

DNA of the CDR3: TGCGCCAGCAGCCAAGATTATGGATCCGGACAGGGGGCGCGCGGGGAGCTGTTTTTT. Translating it yields CASSQDYGSGQGARGELFF. The rearrangement uses TRBV4-3 and TRBJ2-2, with 11 bases matching TRBD1. V lost 0 bases, J lost 7 bases, and 13 bases stayed unmatched. CDR1 and CDR2 from the germline V gene are LGHNA and YSLEER. CDR3 size: 19 residues.

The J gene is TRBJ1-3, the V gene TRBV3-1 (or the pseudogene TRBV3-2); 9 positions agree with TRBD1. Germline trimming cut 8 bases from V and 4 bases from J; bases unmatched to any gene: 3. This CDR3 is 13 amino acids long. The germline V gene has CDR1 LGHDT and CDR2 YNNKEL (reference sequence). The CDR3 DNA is TGTGCCAGCGGACAGGGGAACGGAAACACCATATATTTT. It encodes CASGQGNGNTIYF.

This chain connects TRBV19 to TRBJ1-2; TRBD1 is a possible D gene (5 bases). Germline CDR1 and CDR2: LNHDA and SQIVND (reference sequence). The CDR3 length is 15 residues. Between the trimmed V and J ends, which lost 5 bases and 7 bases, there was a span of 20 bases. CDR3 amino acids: CASSPPSWGVFGYTF. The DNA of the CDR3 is TGTGCCAGTAGTCCCCCTAGTTGGGGGGTCTTTGGCTACACCTTC.

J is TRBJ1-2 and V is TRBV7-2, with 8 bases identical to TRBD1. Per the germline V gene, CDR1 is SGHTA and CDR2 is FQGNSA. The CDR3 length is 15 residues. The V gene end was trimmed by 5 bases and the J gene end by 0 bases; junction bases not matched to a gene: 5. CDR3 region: CASSPATGANYGYTF. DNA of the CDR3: TGTGCCAGCAGCCCAGCGACAGGGGCTAACTATGGCTACACCTTC.

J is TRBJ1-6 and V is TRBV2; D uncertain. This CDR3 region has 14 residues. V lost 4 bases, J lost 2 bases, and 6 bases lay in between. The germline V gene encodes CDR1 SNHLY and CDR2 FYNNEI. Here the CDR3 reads CASSVQTYNSPLHF. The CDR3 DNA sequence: TGTGCCAGCAGTGTCCAGACCTATAATTCACCCCTCCACTTT.

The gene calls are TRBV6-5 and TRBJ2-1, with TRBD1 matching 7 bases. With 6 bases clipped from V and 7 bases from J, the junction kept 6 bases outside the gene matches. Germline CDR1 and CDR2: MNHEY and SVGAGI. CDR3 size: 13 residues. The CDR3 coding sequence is TGTGCCAGCAGCATGACAGGGAGAAATGAGCAGTTCTTC. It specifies CASSMTGRNEQFF.

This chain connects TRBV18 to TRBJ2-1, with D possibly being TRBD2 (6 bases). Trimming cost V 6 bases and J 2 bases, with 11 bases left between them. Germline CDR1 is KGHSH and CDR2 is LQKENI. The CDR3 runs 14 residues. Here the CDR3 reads CASSRTTAYNEQFF. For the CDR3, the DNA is TGTGCCAGCTCCCGGACTACAGCCTACAATGAGCAGTTCTTC.

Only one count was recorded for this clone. CDR3 DNA sequence: TGTGCCAGCAGCTTCACGAGCAATCAGCCCCAGCATTTT. Protein sequence: CASSFTSNQPQHF. The rearrangement joins TRBV7-9 to TRBJ1-5; D unresolved. The CDR3 length is 13 residues. With 3 bases removed from V and 1 base from J, the gap between germline ends came to 4 bases. The V gene's germline CDR1 is SEHNR and CDR2 FQNEAQ (reference sequence).

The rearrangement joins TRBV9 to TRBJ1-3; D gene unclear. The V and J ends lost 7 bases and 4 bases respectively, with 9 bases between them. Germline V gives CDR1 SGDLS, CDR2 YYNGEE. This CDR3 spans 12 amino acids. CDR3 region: CASAGVGNTIYF. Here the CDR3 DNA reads TGTGCCAGCGCCGGGGTGGGAAACACCATATATTTT.

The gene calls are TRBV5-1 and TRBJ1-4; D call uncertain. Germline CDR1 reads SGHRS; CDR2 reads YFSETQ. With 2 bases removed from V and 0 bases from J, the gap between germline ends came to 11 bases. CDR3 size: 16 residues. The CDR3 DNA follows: TGCGCCAGCAGCTTCGGCCTCCGGGCAACTAATGAAAAACTGTTTTTT. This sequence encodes CASSFGLRATNEKLFF.

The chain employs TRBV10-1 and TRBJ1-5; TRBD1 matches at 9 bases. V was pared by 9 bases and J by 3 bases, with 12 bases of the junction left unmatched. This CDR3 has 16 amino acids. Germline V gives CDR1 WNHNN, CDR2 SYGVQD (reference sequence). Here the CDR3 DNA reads TGCGCCAGTTTGCCGGGACAGGGTCTGGTCAATCAGCCCCAGCATTTT. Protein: CASLPGQGLVNQPQHF.

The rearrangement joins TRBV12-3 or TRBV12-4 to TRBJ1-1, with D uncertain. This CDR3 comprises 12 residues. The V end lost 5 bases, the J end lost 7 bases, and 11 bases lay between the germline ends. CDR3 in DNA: TGTGCCAGCAGTCCCCGAGTGGGTGAAGCTTTCTTT. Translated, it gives CASSPRVGEAFF.

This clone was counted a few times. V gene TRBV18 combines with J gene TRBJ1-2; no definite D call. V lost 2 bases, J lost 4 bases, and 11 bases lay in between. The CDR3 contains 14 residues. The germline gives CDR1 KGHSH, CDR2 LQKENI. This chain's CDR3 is CASSPVVGGYGYTF. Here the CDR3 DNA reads TGTGCCAGCTCACCAGTAGTTGGAGGCTATGGCTACACCTTC.